This T cell receptor (beta chain) was captured by sequencing in a study of vaccination and CD4 T cells after COVID-19. Study-level information: Across the group, participants received two doses of either BNT162b2 or mRNA-1273 vaccine.

Cultured CD4+ T cell DNA was sequenced using the Oncomine TCR Beta short-read assay. TCRdb passed the PCR reads through MiXCR, listing each CDR3 protein once. The sample yields some 12,000 distinct CDR3 sequences, around three fifths seen once. Specified treatment: roughly nine-day PBMC culture with coronavirus spike peptide pools or control peptides (ViraFEST assay). Positive PCR tests came between March and December 2020, ahead of the US Alpha, Beta and Delta variants. This clonotype came up a few times. Antigen unknown. Germline CDR1 and CDR2: DFQATT and SNEGSKA (reference sequence). CDR3 length: 18 amino acids. Trimming stripped 3 bases from V and 0 bases from J, with 22 bases between.

The rearrangement links TRBV20-1 to TRBJ2-3; maybe TRBD2 (6 bases). Sequenced material: CD4+ T cells from blood, cultured in vitro, taken before SARS-CoV-2 vaccination. The receptor was derived from a human donor who had recovered from COVID-19. The CDR3, as DNA: TGCAGTGCTAGCCCGGGGCTCGGGCGGGATTCTAGCACAGATACGCAGTATTTT. Its translation is CSASPGLGRDSSTDTQYF.